Below, 22 T cell receptor beta chains from the same sample are listed, as sequenced in a study of T cell repertoires in cytomegalovirus infection. TCRdb analysed the reads with MiXCR anew, one entry per CDR3 protein. Found here are roughly 130,000 distinct CDR3 sequences, 20% to 30% of them singletons; the top ten hold approximately 35%. Their specific antigens are unknown. Sequences were obtained from PBMCs, sequenced either directly or after in vitro stimulation (not recorded which). The receptors shown here come from a human donor in good health (CMV status not recorded). Some clones in this sample may be carry-over from other donors' samples.

This chain joins TRBV29-1 and TRBJ2-1; 8 bases fit TRBD1. Germline-derived CDR1 and CDR2 are SQVTM and ANQGSEA. The CDR3 is 9 residues long. V trimming: 6 bases; J trimming: 12 bases; junction bases outside the gene matches: 1. The CDR3 region is CSVGTGQFF. CDR3 bases: TGCAGCGTGGGGACAGGGCAGTTCTTC.

The chain recombines TRBV9 with TRBJ2-1, with TRBD2 matching 8 bases. Germline CDR1 reads SGDLS; CDR2 reads YYNGEE. The CDR3 is made up of 16 amino acids. The V gene end was trimmed by 0 bases and the J gene end by 7 bases; junction bases not matched to a gene: 9. The DNA of the CDR3 is TGTGCCAGCAGCGTAGCTGGAGGCGGGAGGAGAAATGAGCAGTTCTTC. Protein product: CASSVAGGGRRNEQFF.

The gene calls are TRBV28 and TRBJ2-2; D uncertain. Germline V gene lookup returns CDR1 MDHEN and CDR2 SYDVKM. Trimming stripped 6 bases from V and 9 bases from J, with 17 bases between. This CDR3 is 14 amino acids long. The chain's CDR3 is CASSPIKLIRELFF. CDR3 sequence (DNA): TGTGCCAGCAGCCCCATTAAGTTGATACGGGAGCTGTTTTTT. The whole variable domain, remainder taken from reference TRBV28 and TRBJ2-2, is DVKVTQSSRYLVKRTGEKVFLECVQDMDHENMFWYRQDPGLGLRLIYFSYDVKMKEKGDIPEGYSVSREKKERFSLILESASTNQTSMYLCASSPIKLIRELFFGEGSRLTVL.

This clonotype was seen a handful of times. The chain combines TRBV15 with TRBJ1-2; 8 bases align to TRBD1. This CDR3 region has 14 residues. J gave up 8 bases and V 5 bases, and 10 bases lay outside the gene matches. CDR1 LNHNV and CDR2 YYDKDF come from the germline V gene (reference sequence). The CDR3 protein is CATSPRTGQDGYTF. The CDR3 coding sequence is TGTGCCACCAGCCCCCGGACAGGGCAGGACGGCTACACCTTC.

This clonotype was observed many times. This rearrangement joins TRBV15 to TRBJ1-2; D gene unclear. The CDR3 consists of 17 residues. Trimming shortened V by 0 bases and J by 0 bases, and 14 bases separated the two germline ends. Germline CDR1 reads LNHNV; CDR2 reads YYDKDF (reference sequence). CDR3 coding DNA: TGTGCCACCAGCAGAGAACTGTGGACCTCGCCTAACTATGGCTACACCTTC. This sequence encodes CATSRELWTSPNYGYTF.

The J gene is TRBJ2-1, the V gene TRBV28, with 11 positions matching TRBD2. After removal of 6 bases from V and 10 bases from J, the junction contained 8 bases not matched to a gene. This CDR3 spans 14 amino acids. The germline V gene encodes CDR1 MDHEN and CDR2 SYDVKM. This chain's CDR3 is CASRNSGRVVEQFF. The CDR3 DNA reads as TGTGCCAGCAGAAATAGCGGGAGGGTGGTCGAGCAGTTCTTC.

This clonotype was recorded a few times. The CDR3 region has the DNA TGTGCCAGCAGCCCGGGACAAATTCACTCTGGAAACACCATATATTTT. Amino acid sequence: CASSPGQIHSGNTIYF. This chain uses TRBV7-9 with TRBJ1-3, with D possibly being TRBD1 (6 bases). V was shortened by 5 bases and J by 0 bases, with 14 bases between the two germline ends. The CDR3 sequence is 16 residues long. Germline V gives CDR1 SEHNR, CDR2 FQNEAQ (reference sequence).

This clonotype turned up a few times. The chain uses TRBV7-8 and TRBJ2-3, with TRBD2 identical over 11 bases. CDR1 and CDR2 from the germline V gene are SGHVS and FQNEAQ. The trim removed 4 bases at V and 7 bases at J, leaving 4 bases unmatched. The CDR3 covers 14 residues. CDR3 DNA sequence: TGTGCCAGCAGCTACCGGACTAGCGGGTATACGCAGTATTTT. Its translation is CASSYRTSGYTQYF.

This chain connects TRBV20-1 to TRBJ1-4; D is uncertain. Germline CDR1 reads DFQATT; CDR2 reads SNEGSKA (reference sequence). CDR3 size: 14 residues. V was clipped by 5 bases and J by 4 bases, with 14 bases between them. The DNA of the CDR3 is TGCAGTGCTGAAACCGGGAGTCTTAATGAAAAACTGTTTTTT. This encodes CSAETGSLNEKLFF.

The chain couples TRBV4-1 to TRBJ2-3; 14 nucleotides line up with TRBD2. The CDR3 is 17 amino acids. The germline gives CDR1 MGHRA, CDR2 YSYEKL. With V trimmed by 0 bases and J by 4 bases, 3 bases remained unmatched. In DNA form, the CDR3 reads TGCGCCAGCAGCCAAGAGGGACTAGCGGGAGACCCAGATACGCAGTATTTT. Protein sequence: CASSQEGLAGDPDTQYF.

This clonotype was observed a handful of times. In nucleotides, the CDR3 is TGCGCCAGCAGCCACGACCGCCGGGCGAATTCACCCCTCCACTTT. Encoded protein: CASSHDRRANSPLHF. The V and J genes are TRBV4-1 and TRBJ1-6; D remains unclear. The CDR3 covers 15 residues. Germline V gene data show CDR1 as MGHRA and CDR2 as YSYEKL. The V gene lost 3 bases and the J gene lost 7 bases, with 13 bases spanning the gap.

This clonotype was seen repeatedly, ten times or more. The chain employs TRBV7-6 and TRBJ1-1; D unclear. The germline gives CDR1 SGHVS, CDR2 FNYEAQ. Trimming removed 0 bases from V and 4 bases from J, with 6 bases in between. The length of the CDR3 is 13 residues. The CDR3: CASSLARGTEAFF. CDR3 coding DNA: TGTGCCAGCAGCTTAGCGCGAGGCACTGAAGCTTTCTTT.

This clonotype was counted between two and nine times. This rearrangement joins TRBV12-3 or TRBV12-4 to TRBJ2-7; D is ambiguous. Trimming stripped 5 bases from V and 4 bases from J, with 9 bases between. The CDR3 extends over 12 amino acids. CDR3 in DNA: TGTGCCAGCAGTCGCGCAGGTTACGAGCAGTACGTC. Amino acid sequence: CASSRAGYEQYV.

This clonotype was detected once. The chain uses TRBV29-1 and TRBJ1-1; D not certain. V lost 2 bases to trimming and J lost 0 bases, with 4 bases between them. This CDR3 comprises 12 residues. Germline V gene sequence: CDR1 SQVTM, CDR2 ANQGSEA. The CDR3 nucleotides read TGCAGCGTTGAACACCTGAACACTGAAGCTTTCTTT. Translating gives CSVEHLNTEAFF.

The chain links TRBV7-2 to TRBJ2-3; perhaps TRBD1 as D (6 bases). The ends were cut back, 0 bases at V and 0 bases at J, with 10 bases in the middle. Germline V CDR1 and CDR2: SGHTA, FQGNSA. The CDR3 runs to 16 residues. CDR3 amino acids: CASSLAGQPSTDTQYF. In DNA, the CDR3 is TGTGCCAGCAGCTTAGCCGGACAGCCGAGCACAGATACGCAGTATTTT.

This rearrangement joins TRBV6-2 or TRBV6-3 to TRBJ1-2; possibly TRBD1 for D (6 bases). The V end was cut by 10 bases, the J end by 6 bases, with 12 bases between. CDR1 is MNHEY and CDR2 is SVGEGT in the germline V gene. CDR3 length: 11 amino acids. As DNA, the CDR3 is TGTGCCACCCGGTGGACAGATGGCTACACCTTC. Its protein product is CATRWTDGYTF.

This clonotype was seen a few times. This chain joins TRBV7-2 and TRBJ2-2; D possibly corresponds to TRBD2 (6 bases). Germline V gene lookup returns CDR1 SGHTA and CDR2 FQGNSA. Trimming took off 4 bases at V and 2 bases at J, with 11 bases between the two ends. The CDR3 extends over 15 amino acids. CDR3 in DNA: TGTGCCAGCAGCTCTGGGACTTCCAACACCGGGGAGCTGTTTTTT. Translation: CASSSGTSNTGELFF.

The rearrangement uses TRBV12-3 or TRBV12-4 and TRBJ2-2; D may be TRBD1 (5 bases). The V end lost 5 bases, the J end lost 0 bases, and 7 bases lay between the germline ends. The CDR3 consists of 14 residues. Here the CDR3 reads CASSLGANTGELFF. The CDR3 DNA sequence: TGTGCCAGCAGTCTAGGGGCGAACACCGGGGAGCTGTTTTTT.

This clonotype was recorded a few times. This sequence joins TRBV18 and TRBJ2-1; weak D call: TRBD2 (5 bases). V was clipped by 6 bases and J by 6 bases, with 18 bases between them. The CDR3 length is 15 residues. The germline gives CDR1 KGHSH, CDR2 LQKENI. The DNA of the CDR3 is TGTGCCAGCTCCGCACTAGGTCAGGTCGGCAATGAGCAGTTCTTC. Residues: CASSALGQVGNEQFF.

J is TRBJ2-7 and V is TRBV12-3 or TRBV12-4; D is undetermined. Trimming left V 2 bases short and J 3 bases short, with 5 bases between. CDR3 length: 12 amino acids. The CDR3 region is CASSLLGYEQYF. In DNA, the CDR3 is TGTGCCAGCAGTTTATTAGGCTACGAGCAGTACTTC.

This clonotype has just a few counts. The rearrangement joins TRBV30 to TRBJ2-1; D perhaps matches TRBD2 (6 bases). This CDR3 is built from 13 residues. The V gene's germline CDR1 is GTSNPN and CDR2 SVGIG (reference sequence). V lost 4 bases, J lost 1 base, and 8 bases lay in between. The CDR3 coding sequence is TGTGCCTGGAACGCGGGGTCCTACAATGAGCAGTTCTTC. Translating it yields CAWNAGSYNEQFF.

The rearrangement links TRBV12-3 or TRBV12-4 to TRBJ1-1; D might be TRBD1 (5 bases). Trimming pared 5 bases from V and 1 base from J, leaving 17 bases between. This CDR3 comprises 16 residues. CDR3 protein: CASSRRLRDQNTEAFF. Written as DNA, the CDR3 is TGTGCCAGCAGTCGCCGATTGCGGGACCAGAACACTGAAGCTTTCTTT.